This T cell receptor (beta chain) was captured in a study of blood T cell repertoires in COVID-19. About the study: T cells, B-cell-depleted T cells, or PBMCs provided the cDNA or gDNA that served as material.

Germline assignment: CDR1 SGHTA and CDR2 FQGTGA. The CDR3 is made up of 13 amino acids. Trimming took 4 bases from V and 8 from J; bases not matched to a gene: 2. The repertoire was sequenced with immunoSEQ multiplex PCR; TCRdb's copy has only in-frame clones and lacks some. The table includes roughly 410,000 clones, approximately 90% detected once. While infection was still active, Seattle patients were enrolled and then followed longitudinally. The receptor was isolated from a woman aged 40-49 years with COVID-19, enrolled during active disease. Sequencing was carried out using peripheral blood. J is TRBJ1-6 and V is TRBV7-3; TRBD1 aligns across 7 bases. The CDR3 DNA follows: TGTGCCAGCAGCTCCGGGACAGATTCACCCCTCCACTTT. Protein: CASSSGTDSPLHF.